The next 17 T cell receptor beta chains were all read from a single sample in a study of radiotherapy plus CTLA-4 blockade in lung cancer. Assay: immunoSEQ multiplex PCR; the TCRdb copy retains only in-frame clones and omits some. The sample has 35,000 to 45,000 clones, about 70% seen once. Sequencing was performed on peripheral blood, taken from a patient treated with radiotherapy plus ipilimumab. Receptors originate from a human donor with non-small cell lung cancer who had a partial response to radiotherapy plus ipilimumab.

This chain connects TRBV30 to TRBJ1-1; no definite D call. The germline CDR1 and CDR2 sequences are GTSNPN and SVGIG (reference sequence). V was pared by 2 bases and J by 6 bases, with 10 bases between. This CDR3 contains 12 residues. The CDR3: CAWSLGRSEAFF. In nucleotides, the CDR3 is TGTGCCTGGAGTCTCGGGAGATCTGAAGCTTTCTTT.

This rearrangement joins TRBV5-6 to TRBJ1-2; a weak D match, TRBD1 (6 bases). The germline V gene has CDR1 SGHDT and CDR2 YYEEEE. Deletions cut 2 bases from V and 4 bases from J, with 18 bases between. CDR3 length: 16 amino acids. The CDR3 region has the DNA TGTGCCAGCAGCTTTGGGGGGGGACAAATCATCTATGGCTACACCTTC. It is translated as CASSFGGGQIIYGYTF.

The chain couples TRBV7-2 to TRBJ1-5, with D unclear. Trimming left V 3 bases short and J 3 bases short, with 6 bases between. The CDR3 spans 13 residues. Germline-derived CDR1 and CDR2 are SGHTA and FQGNSA. The CDR3 DNA reads as TGTGCCAGCAGCTTGAGGGACAATCAGCCCCAGCATTTT. Translation: CASSLRDNQPQHF.

This sequence joins TRBV7-8 and TRBJ2-7; the D is unclear. V was cut by 9 bases and J by 2 bases, with 11 bases left in between. Germline CDR1 SGHVS, CDR2 FQNEAQ. The CDR3 is 12 amino acids. The CDR3 is CASARDTYEQYF. Written as DNA, the CDR3 is TGTGCCAGTGCCCGTGACACCTACGAGCAGTACTTC.

V gene TRBV6-1 combines with J gene TRBJ2-7; maybe TRBD1 (6 bases). CDR3 length: 13 residues. Trimming removed 6 bases from V and 2 bases from J, with 11 bases in between. Germline CDR1 MNHNS, CDR2 SASEGT. CDR3 sequence: CASSRQDPYEQYF. CDR3 nucleotide sequence: TGTGCCAGCAGCCGACAGGATCCCTACGAGCAGTACTTC.

The CDR3 DNA follows: TGTGCCAGCAGTGGGACAGCGACGGACTATGGCTACACCTTC. Translating gives CASSGTATDYGYTF. V is TRBV6-6 and J is TRBJ1-2, with 7 positions matching TRBD1. The CDR3 length is 14 residues. J was trimmed by 3 bases and V by 5 bases; bases with no gene match: 6. Germline lookup yields CDR1 MNHNY and CDR2 SVGAGI (reference sequence).

Remarks on this clone: A read error may produce the germline difference seen at one junction end. The rearrangement uses TRBV2 and TRBJ2-4; D possibly corresponds to TRBD1 (6 bases). Per the germline V gene, CDR1 is SNHLY and CDR2 is FYNNEI. CDR3 length: 11 residues. The CDR3 DNA is TGTGCCAGCAGTCTTGACAGGCTGTCGGACTTC. This translates into CASSLDRLSDF.

The rearrangement joins TRBV6-6 to TRBJ1-2; 7 bases match TRBD1. The germline CDR1 and CDR2 sequences are MNHNY and SVGAGI (reference sequence). J was trimmed by 8 bases and V by 4 bases; bases with no gene match: 13. This CDR3 contains 15 residues. The DNA for the CDR3 is TGTGCCAGCAGTTTCTCGACAGGGATCCCCCGGGGCTACACCTTC. Translated: CASSFSTGIPRGYTF.

The J gene is TRBJ2-1, the V gene TRBV30; 8 positions match TRBD2. Germline V lookup: CDR1 GTSNPN, CDR2 SVGIG (reference sequence). CDR3 length: 13 residues. The ends lost 3 bases at V and 10 bases at J; junction bases unmatched: 8. The DNA of the CDR3 is TGTGCCTGGAGGGGAGCGGGAGATGGCGAGCAGTTCTTC. It specifies CAWRGAGDGEQFF.

This clone was counted a few times. This chain joins TRBV2 and TRBJ2-6; D is perhaps TRBD1 (6 bases). Germline loops: CDR1 SNHLY, CDR2 FYNNEI. This CDR3 is built from 15 residues. V dropped 5 bases and J dropped 3 bases, with 11 bases sitting between them. The CDR3 is CASSKTGYGANVLTF. Here the CDR3 DNA reads TGTGCCAGCAGTAAAACAGGGTATGGGGCCAACGTCCTGACTTTC.

The chain combines TRBV7-2 with TRBJ2-5; TRBD1 matches at 9 bases. CDR1 is SGHTA, CDR2 FQGNSA, per germline. The CDR3 is 15 residues long. V gave up 5 bases and J gave up 3 bases; unmatched junction bases: 7. The CDR3 DNA follows: TGTGCCAGCAGCCAGGGGGACAGGGCCGAAGAGACCCAGTACTTC. Amino acids: CASSQGDRAEETQYF. Full variable domain (rest looked up from reference TRBV7-2 and TRBJ2-5): GAGVSQSPSNKVTEKGKDVELRCDPISGHTALYWYRQSLGQGLEFLIYFQGNSAPDKSGLPSDRFSAERTGGSVSTLTIQRTQQEDSAVYLCASSQGDRAEETQYFGPGTRLLVL.

The chain couples TRBV11-3 to TRBJ1-1; D is perhaps TRBD1 (6 bases). V was cut by 5 bases and J by 0 bases, with 10 bases left in between. The CDR3 totals 14 residues. Germline V gene lookup returns CDR1 SGHNT and CDR2 YENEEA. CDR3 DNA: TGTGCCAGCAGCGCCGCAGGGGTGAACACTGAAGCTTTCTTT. It specifies CASSAAGVNTEAFF.

V gene TRBV7-6 combines with J gene TRBJ2-2; 7 nucleotides align to TRBD1. The V segment lost 2 bases and the J segment 7 bases; nucleotides outside the gene matches: 7. The CDR3 spans 15 residues. Germline CDR1 SGHVS, CDR2 FNYEAQ. CDR3 coding DNA: TGTGCCAGCAGCTTAAATAGACAGGGTCACGGGGAGCTGTTTTTT. Its translation is CASSLNRQGHGELFF.

The J gene is TRBJ2-1, the V gene TRBV7-6, with a weak D call TRBD2 (5 bases). V was pared by 3 bases and J by 10 bases, with 19 bases between. The CDR3 contains 15 residues. Germline lookup yields CDR1 SGHVS and CDR2 FNYEAQ. The CDR3 sequence: CASSLGTDSYGEQFF. CDR3 coding DNA: TGTGCCAGCAGCTTGGGAACGGACTCGTACGGGGAGCAGTTCTTC.

This clone came up a few times. This chain uses TRBV18 with TRBJ2-2; TRBD1 aligns across 7 bases. Looked up from germline, CDR1 is KGHSH and CDR2 is LQKENI. The V gene end was trimmed by 4 bases and the J gene end by 2 bases; junction bases not matched to a gene: 7. The CDR3 runs 16 residues. CDR3 amino acids: CASSRRWDRNTGELFF. The CDR3 bases are TGTGCCAGCTCACGTAGATGGGACAGAAACACCGGGGAGCTGTTTTTT.

The V call is TRBV20-1, the J call TRBJ2-1; 8 bases map to TRBD1. The CDR3 has 11 amino acids. Per the germline V gene, CDR1 is DFQATT and CDR2 is SNEGSKA (reference sequence). V shed 7 bases, J shed 10 bases, and the junction held 6 bases outside the gene matches. DNA of the CDR3: TGCAGTGTTCAGGGGGCCGGGGAGCAGTTCTTC. The encoded protein is CSVQGAGEQFF.

V usage is TRBV25-1 and J usage is TRBJ1-2; TRBD1 matches at 9 bases. V was clipped by 6 bases and J by 8 bases; unmatched bases: 13. The CDR3 consists of 15 residues. The V gene's germline CDR1 is MGHDK and CDR2 SYGVNS. CDR3 sequence: CASRDSGTGTGGYTF. CDR3 in DNA: TGTGCCAGCAGGGATTCCGGGACAGGGACCGGAGGCTACACCTTC.